Each of the 20 T cell receptor beta chains below was sequenced from the same sample in a study of Graves' ophthalmopathy and Graves' hyperthyroidism. RNA transcripts were the source from which TCR beta CDR3 regions were amplified. An initial RT-PCR round employing HTBI primers preceded a second-round multiplex PCR. MiXCR, run by TCRdb on the multiplex PCR reads, gives a single entry per CDR3 protein. The sample records hundreds of thousands of distinct CDR3 sequences, 20% to 25% being singletons. Source material: peripheral blood. Receptors were obtained from a woman between 50 and 59 years old with Graves' ophthalmopathy.

The genes are TRBV6-1 and TRBJ1-5, with TRBD1 as a possible D gene (6 bases). The germline gives CDR1 MNHNS, CDR2 SASEGT. The CDR3 runs 14 residues. V was trimmed by 6 bases and J by 5 bases, leaving 14 bases between them. CDR3 loop: CASSPTGPHQPQHF. As DNA, the CDR3 is TGTGCCAGCAGCCCCACAGGGCCGCATCAGCCCCAGCATTTT.

The table lists this clonotype with many counts. The rearrangement uses TRBV24-1 and TRBJ2-7, with 9 bases lining up with TRBD1. The CDR3 spans 13 residues. Germline loops: CDR1 KGHDR, CDR2 SFDVKD. The V and J ends lost 5 bases and 5 bases, in that order; junction bases with no gene match: 3. The CDR3 nucleotides read TGTGCCACCAGTGGAGACAGGGGGAACGAGCAGTACTTC. Translated, it gives CATSGDRGNEQYF.

V usage is TRBV7-3 and J usage is TRBJ2-2; 10 positions match TRBD2. This CDR3 has 16 amino acids. Germline lookup yields CDR1 SGHTA and CDR2 FQGTGA. V shed 1 base and J 3 bases; nucleotides not matched to a gene: 2. DNA for the CDR3: TGTGCCAGCAGCTTAAGGGGGACTAGCGACACCGGGGAGCTGTTTTTT. This encodes CASSLRGTSDTGELFF.

As for this clonotype: One end of the junction does not line up with germline, which may come from a read error. The chain joins TRBV6-1 to TRBJ1-2; 8 bases align to TRBD1. CDR1 is MNHNS, CDR2 SASEGT, per germline. The CDR3 contains 15 residues. The CDR3 sequence is CASSTGGGAGYGHTF. In nucleotides, the CDR3 is TGTGCCAGCAGTACAGGGGGGGGCGCCGGCTATGGCCACACCTTC.

This clonotype has at least ten counts. The rearrangement joins TRBV6-5 to TRBJ2-7; D is undetermined. CDR1 and CDR2 (germline): MNHEY, SVGAGI. CDR3 length equals 15 residues. V was clipped by 0 bases and J by 9 bases, with 18 bases between them. CDR3 DNA: TGTGCCAGCAGTTACTCCCCCCAGAGGACGGCCGTGCAGTACTTC. Protein product: CASSYSPQRTAVQYF.

This clonotype was observed at least ten times. The chain has TRBV29-1 and TRBJ1-2, with D perhaps matching TRBD1 (5 bases). CDR1 is SQVTM, CDR2 ANQGSEA, per germline. This CDR3 contains 11 residues. In DNA form, the CDR3 reads TGCAGGGCAGGGTTCGAGCATGGCTACACCTTC. It translates to CRAGFEHGYTF.

The genes are TRBV27 and TRBJ2-7; 7 nucleotides align to TRBD1. The CDR3 length is 13 residues. Germline lookup yields CDR1 MNHEY and CDR2 SMNVEV (reference sequence). With V trimmed by 6 bases and J by 5 bases, 7 bases remained unmatched. In DNA, the CDR3 is TGTGCCAGCAGCCAAGGGACAGCCCACGAGCAGTACTTC. It is translated as CASSQGTAHEQYF.

On this clonotype: The conserved phenylalanine or tryptophan is not found at the CDR3 terminus, so this likely reflects a read error. The chain couples TRBV19 to TRBJ1-1; the match to TRBD1 covers 11 bases. The junction had 4 bases not matched to a gene; V was cut back by 3 bases and J by 1 base. This CDR3 region has 16 residues. CDR1 LNHDA and CDR2 SQIVND come from the germline V gene (reference sequence). DNA for the CDR3: TGTGCCAGTAGTATTTTGGGACAGGGGGAGAACACTGAAGCTTTCTCT. Translated, it gives CASSILGQGENTEAFS.

This clonotype was observed at least ten times. The chain links TRBV27 to TRBJ2-7; D is uncertain. The V gene's germline CDR1 is MNHEY and CDR2 SMNVEV (reference sequence). CDR3 length: 13 residues. V dropped 9 bases and J dropped 3 bases, with 15 bases sitting between them. The CDR3 DNA follows: TGTGCCAGTTCCCGGACGTCTTACTACGAGCAGTACTTC. It translates to CASSRTSYYEQYF.

This chain joins TRBV7-2 and TRBJ2-2; D unclear. V was cut by 3 bases and J by 4 bases, with 9 bases left in between. The germline gives CDR1 SGHTA, CDR2 FQGNSA. The CDR3 runs to 14 residues. The CDR3 DNA follows: TGTGCCAGCAGCTTCCTCGATGCCACCGGGGAGCTGTTTTTT. Translating gives CASSFLDATGELFF.

V usage is TRBV6-1 and J usage is TRBJ2-2; no reliable D call. CDR1 and CDR2 (germline): MNHNS, SASEGT. The CDR3 has 16 residues. Deletions cut 6 bases from V and 0 bases from J, with 14 bases between. The CDR3 nucleotides read TGTGCCAGCAGATCCCAAGGTCTCTCGAACACCGGGGAGCTGTTTTTT. Protein product: CASRSQGLSNTGELFF.

This clonotype was found many times. The gene calls are TRBV20-1 and TRBJ1-5; D ambiguous. V lost 3 bases to trimming and J lost 2 bases, with 8 bases between them. This CDR3 comprises 13 residues. Germline lookup yields CDR1 DFQATT and CDR2 SNEGSKA (reference sequence). The CDR3 loop reads CSASIFGNQPQHF. For the CDR3, the DNA is TGCAGTGCTAGTATTTTCGGCAATCAGCCCCAGCATTTT.

Many counts were recorded for this clonotype. The chain is built from TRBV2 and TRBJ2-7; maybe TRBD2 (5 bases). The CDR3 has 15 residues. V was cut by 7 bases and J by 4 bases, with 20 bases left in between. Per the germline V gene, CDR1 is SNHLY and CDR2 is FYNNEI. CDR3 loop: CASKTPGSATYEQYF. CDR3 DNA: TGTGCCAGCAAAACCCCGGGGAGTGCTACTTACGAGCAGTACTTC.

This clonotype was counted many times. The V gene is TRBV7-2, the J gene TRBJ2-7; D uncertain. This CDR3 has 12 amino acids. Per the germline V gene, CDR1 is SGHTA and CDR2 is FQGNSA. V gave up 8 bases and J gave up 0 bases, with 8 bases separating them. DNA for the CDR3: TGTGCCAGCGGCGCAAGCTCCTACGAGCAGTACTTC. It is translated as CASGASSYEQYF.

V and J are TRBV11-2 and TRBJ1-6, with TRBD1 matching over 7 bases. Germline V lookup: CDR1 SGHAT, CDR2 FQNNGV. The J segment lost 8 bases and the V segment lost 0 bases, leaving 10 bases of the junction unmatched. The CDR3 totals 17 residues. The DNA for the CDR3 is TGTGCCAGCAGCTTAGATTTCCTGGGCAGGGGGGATTCACCCCTCCACTTT. Translation: CASSLDFLGRGDSPLHF. The full variable domain, rest sourced from reference TRBV11-2 and TRBJ1-6, is EAGVAQSPRYKIIEKRQSVAFWCNPISGHATLYWYQQILGQGPKLLIQFQNNGVVDDSQLPKDRFSAERLKGVDSTLKIQPAKLEDSAVYLCASSLDFLGRGDSPLHFGNGTRLTVT.

This clonotype was counted only a few times. The V call is TRBV7-2, the J call TRBJ2-2; D is perhaps TRBD1 (6 bases). CDR1 SGHTA and CDR2 FQGNSA come from the germline V gene. The CDR3 spans 13 residues. V was pared by 5 bases and J by 5 bases, with 9 bases between. The CDR3 loop is CASSPGQTGELFF. CDR3 DNA: TGTGCCAGCAGCCCAGGACAGACCGGGGAGCTGTTTTTT.

This clonotype was observed many times. The chain recombines TRBV6-1 with TRBJ2-5, with D unresolved. The CDR3 is 13 residues long. Trimming took 6 bases from V and 5 from J, leaving 13 bases between them. Germline V gene sequence: CDR1 MNHNS, CDR2 SASEGT. CDR3 DNA sequence: TGTGCCAGCAGCCGAGCCGGTGGGGAGACCCAGTACTTC. Amino acids: CASSRAGGETQYF.

In its sample, this clonotype was seen many times. This chain joins TRBV12-3 or TRBV12-4 and TRBJ1-1; no firm D call. V lost 1 base, J lost 4 bases, and 10 bases lay in between. CDR3 length: 14 amino acids. CDR3 region: CASSLVAGATEAFF. DNA of the CDR3: TGTGCCAGCAGTTTAGTGGCAGGAGCCACTGAAGCTTTCTTT.

This clonotype was seen just once. The gene calls are TRBV4-2 and TRBJ2-2; 8 bases are shared with TRBD1. Germline V gene data show CDR1 as LGHNA and CDR2 as YNFKEQ. Germline trimming cut 0 bases from V and 5 bases from J; bases unmatched to any gene: 5. This CDR3 contains 16 residues. The CDR3 here is CASSQDGTGQTGELFF. The CDR3 DNA is TGTGCCAGCAGCCAAGACGGGACAGGCCAAACCGGGGAGCTGTTTTTT.

This clonotype has at least ten counts. The chain uses TRBV28 and TRBJ1-3; D ambiguous. Between the trimmed V and J ends, which lost 1 base and 1 base, there was a span of 5 bases. The CDR3 is 14 residues long. Per the germline V gene, CDR1 is MDHEN and CDR2 is SYDVKM. In DNA, the CDR3 is TGTGCCAGCAGTTTATTCCAGTCTGGAAACACCATATATTTT. It is translated as CASSLFQSGNTIYF.